One and the same sample provided the 19 T cell receptor beta chains below, sequenced in a study of cytomegalovirus exposure and HLA in healthy donors. With 60 Vbeta and 13 Jbeta primers, the PCR was carried out. The protocol was immunoSEQ multiplex PCR, while the TCRdb copy is restricted to in-frame clones and leaves out a portion. The sample contains around 240,000 clones, roughly 82% of which appear only once. Material: PBMCs. All receptors derive from a woman aged 40 to 50 in good health and CMV-seropositive.

The chain couples TRBV11-1 to TRBJ1-1; D unclear. Germline-derived CDR1 and CDR2 are SGHAT and FQDESV (reference sequence). V lost 4 bases to trimming and J lost 1 base, with 10 bases between them. This CDR3 is 14 amino acids long. This chain's CDR3 is CASSSQNKNTEAFF. In nucleotides, the CDR3 is TGTGCCAGCAGCTCCCAAAACAAGAACACTGAAGCTTTCTTT. The full variable domain, its missing parts supplied by reference TRBV11-1 and TRBJ1-1, is EAEVAQSPRYKITEKSQAVAFWCDPISGHATLYWYRQILGQGPELLVQFQDESVVDDSQLPKDRFSAERLKGVDSTLKIQPAELGDSAMYLCASSSQNKNTEAFFGQGTRLTVV.

The rearrangement joins TRBV19 to TRBJ1-4; D might be TRBD1 (6 bases). The length of the CDR3 is 16 residues. Trimming removed 1 base from V and 7 bases from J, with 16 bases in between. In germline, CDR1 is LNHDA, CDR2 SQIVND (reference sequence). The CDR3 spells CASSIVAGAGGEKLFF. CDR3 nucleotides: TGTGCCAGTAGTATAGTGGCAGGGGCAGGCGGTGAAAAACTGTTTTTT.

This chain links TRBV6-1 with TRBJ2-1; TRBD2 agrees at 9 bases. This CDR3 region has 16 residues. V shed 3 bases and J 6 bases; nucleotides not matched to a gene: 9. In germline, CDR1 is MNHNS, CDR2 SASEGT. Written as DNA, the CDR3 is TGTGCCAGCAGTGATTTGCTAGCGGGAATAATCAATGAGCAGTTCTTC. This translates into CASSDLLAGIINEQFF.

This clone occurred once. This chain uses TRBV6-1 with TRBJ1-2; D gene unclear. This CDR3 region has 15 residues. Germline loops: CDR1 MNHNS, CDR2 SASEGT. Trimming took 5 bases from V and 1 from J, leaving 14 bases between them. The CDR3 DNA reads TGTGCCAGCAGTCTCCGGTCCTACGATAACTATGGCTACACCTTC. It specifies CASSLRSYDNYGYTF.

This clone was picked up a small number of times. Here the CDR3 reads CASSPGGEKTEAFF. CDR3 coding DNA: TGTGCCAGCAGCCCGGGGGGCGAGAAAACTGAAGCTTTCTTT. This chain joins TRBV6-4 and TRBJ1-1; the D gene is possibly TRBD1 (6 bases). The CDR3 contains 14 residues. V shed 6 bases and J shed 5 bases, with 16 bases lying between them. Germline CDR1 reads MRHNA; CDR2 reads SNTAGT.

J is TRBJ2-7 and V is TRBV7-3, with a possible D match to TRBD2 (5 bases). Germline-derived CDR1 and CDR2 are SGHTA and FQGTGA. The CDR3 extends over 16 amino acids. The V gene lost 5 bases and the J gene lost 0 bases, with 17 bases spanning the gap. The CDR3 reads CASSRGGVGSSYEQYF. The CDR3, as DNA: TGTGCCAGCAGCCGGGGTGGGGTAGGAAGCTCCTACGAGCAGTACTTC.

The chain joins TRBV6-4 to TRBJ1-1, with D unclear. The CDR3 is 14 residues long. CDR1 and CDR2 from the germline V gene are MRHNA and SNTAGT. Trimming removed 4 bases at V and 0 bases at J, with 9 bases between. The DNA of the CDR3 is TGTGCCAGCAGTGCGACACCCCTGAACACTGAAGCTTTCTTT. This gives the protein CASSATPLNTEAFF.

This chain connects TRBV6-5 to TRBJ2-7, with D maybe TRBD2 (6 bases). The length of the CDR3 is 11 residues. The germline gives CDR1 MNHEY, CDR2 SVGAGI. The V end lost 8 bases, the J end lost 6 bases, and 11 bases lay between the germline ends. The CDR3 sequence is CASGAGGEQYF. The CDR3 region has the DNA TGTGCCAGCGGTGCCGGGGGCGAGCAGTACTTC.

The chain employs TRBV10-3 and TRBJ1-2, with D possibly TRBD1 on 6 matching bases. This CDR3 has 18 amino acids. Germline V gene data show CDR1 as ENHRY and CDR2 as SYGVKD. The germline V and J ends were trimmed by 5 bases and 2 bases, with 24 bases remaining between them. The CDR3 loop is CAISSPYERGMWNYGYTF. Written as DNA, the CDR3 is TGTGCCATCAGTTCCCCCTACGAGAGGGGGATGTGGAACTATGGCTACACCTTC.

The J gene is TRBJ2-3, the V gene TRBV7-2; 10 bases are a match to TRBD2. Germline CDR1 is SGHTA and CDR2 is FQGNSA. The CDR3 totals 18 residues. V dropped 0 bases and J dropped 7; count of bases not matched to a gene: 13. The CDR3 DNA reads TGTGCCAGCAGCTTAGCACTAGCGGGACCTAGGGCAGGGAATACGCAGTATTTT. It yields the protein CASSLALAGPRAGNTQYF.

V and J are TRBV19 and TRBJ1-4, with no clear D. Germline V gives CDR1 LNHDA, CDR2 SQIVND (reference sequence). Deletions cut 3 bases from V and 5 bases from J, with 10 bases between. This CDR3 spans 14 amino acids. The CDR3 DNA sequence: TGTGCCAGTAGTATCCGCGTGCAAAATGAAAAACTGTTTTTT. It encodes CASSIRVQNEKLFF.

V usage is TRBV12-5 and J usage is TRBJ2-2; tentative D call: TRBD1 (8 bases). V was pared by 2 bases and J by 6 bases, with 22 bases between. This CDR3 comprises 18 residues. Germline V gives CDR1 LGHNT, CDR2 FRNRAP. As DNA, the CDR3 is TGTGCTAGTGGTTTGCCCTACGCAGACAGGGGAGGGCCCGGGGAGCTGTTTTTT. Its protein is CASGLPYADRGGPGELFF.

CDR3 DNA sequence: TGTGCCAGCAGCCCTGAAAGCGGGGCCTCCTACAATGAGCAGTTCTTC. Protein product: CASSPESGASYNEQFF. The V call is TRBV7-3, the J call TRBJ2-1; 7 bases fit TRBD2. The CDR3 consists of 16 residues. Losses at the gene ends were 5 bases for V and 0 bases for J; bases not matched to a gene: 7. Looked up from germline, CDR1 is SGHTA and CDR2 is FQGTGA.

The chain carries TRBV29-1 and TRBJ2-7; D possibly corresponds to TRBD1 (5 bases). V lost 2 bases and J 4 bases, leaving 9 bases between the germline ends. Germline CDR1 reads SQVTM; CDR2 reads ANQGSEA. The CDR3 is 12 amino acids. In nucleotides, the CDR3 is TGCAGCGTTGAAACAGGCCCGTACGAGCAGTACTTC. Protein sequence: CSVETGPYEQYF.

The CDR3 DNA is TGTGCCAGTGACAGGGGACATAGCAATCAGCCCCAGCATTTT. Amino acid sequence: CASDRGHSNQPQHF. This chain connects TRBV19 to TRBJ1-5; TRBD1 aligns across 8 bases. V shed 8 bases, J shed 0 bases, and the junction held 3 bases outside the gene matches. The length of the CDR3 is 14 residues. Germline lookup yields CDR1 LNHDA and CDR2 SQIVND (reference sequence).

In DNA, the CDR3 is TGTGCCAGCAGCTTCTCCCAATCTCTAGCGGGAGTTGTCAATGAGCAGTTCTTC. This translates into CASSFSQSLAGVVNEQFF. The rearrangement links TRBV7-2 to TRBJ2-1, with 10 bases matching TRBD2. The ends lost 3 bases at V and 6 bases at J; junction bases unmatched: 14. The CDR3 totals 18 residues. Germline V gives CDR1 SGHTA, CDR2 FQGNSA.

This clone came up a few times. The rearrangement links TRBV30 to TRBJ1-5; a weak D match, TRBD1 (5 bases). The CDR3 has 16 amino acids. Per germline, CDR1 GTSNPN and CDR2 SVGIG (reference sequence). V lost 2 bases, J lost 3 bases, and 17 bases lay in between. The CDR3 reads CAWSWGRPTVNQPQHF. CDR3 nucleotide sequence: TGTGCCTGGAGTTGGGGCAGGCCGACCGTCAATCAGCCCCAGCATTTT.

The gene calls are TRBV5-1 and TRBJ1-1, with TRBD1 matching over 8 bases. The ends lost 1 base at V and 5 bases at J; junction bases unmatched: 16. There are 18 residues in the CDR3. The V gene's germline CDR1 is SGHRS and CDR2 YFSETQ. CDR3 region: CASSLFGGGTGGNTEAFF. In DNA form, the CDR3 reads TGCGCCAGCAGCTTGTTTGGGGGGGGTACAGGGGGTAATACTGAAGCTTTCTTT.

The genes are TRBV10-3 and TRBJ1-2, with D maybe TRBD1 (6 bases). The CDR3 spans 12 residues. The germline V gene has CDR1 ENHRY and CDR2 SYGVKD. With 2 bases removed from V and 7 bases from J, the gap between germline ends came to 8 bases. This CDR3 reads CAISEGQFGYTF. The CDR3, as DNA: TGTGCCATCAGTGAGGGACAGTTTGGCTACACCTTC.